This TCR beta chain comes out of a study of T cell responses to AZD1222 COVID-19 vaccine. The germline V gene has CDR1 ENHRY and CDR2 SYGVKD. This CDR3 region has 14 residues. Unmatched junction bases numbered 7, after V lost 8 bases and J lost 5 bases. Data came from immunoSEQ multiplex PCR; TCRdb stores just in-frame clones and leaves some out. The sample contains over 150,000 clones, roughly 90% of which appear only once. The TCR comes from an adult in good health. J is TRBJ2-3 and V is TRBV10-3; 10 bases line up with TRBD2. This specimen consisted of peripheral blood, obtained on day 0 of MenACWY control vaccination. The CDR3 DNA reads TGTGCCATCTCGAGCGGGGGGGATCTAGATACGCAGTATTTT. Its translation is CAISSGGDLDTQYF.